This T cell receptor beta chain was sequenced during a study of blood T cell repertoires in COVID-19. Study context: Researchers got acute and convalescent COVID-19 samples from the United States, Italy and Spain. Sample material is recorded as cDNA or gDNA derived from T cells, B-cell-depleted T cells, or PBMCs.

Original processing notes: Estimated nucleated cell counts came from reference gene primer amplification. Method: immunoSEQ multiplex PCR; TCRdb's copy keeps in-frame clones and lacks some. The V and J calls and the clone size are those of that table, but D and trimming were determined from the DNA. This sample has roughly 250,000 clones; over 70% occur once, and the top ten carry around 9.1%. There are 16 residues in the CDR3. Per the germline V gene, CDR1 is MGHDK and CDR2 is SYGVNS. Trimming cost V 6 bases and J 2 bases; bases outside gene matches: 10. The sequence derives from a human donor in a cohort sampled during active COVID-19. The chain is built from TRBV25-1 and TRBJ2-3; TRBD1 matches at 8 bases. Sample: peripheral blood. This chain's CDR3 is CASRPRTGPHTDTQYF. The CDR3 nucleotides are TGTGCCAGCAGGCCGAGGACAGGGCCCCACACAGATACGCAGTATTTT.